Presented here are 20 T cell receptor beta chains from one specimen sequenced in a study of blood T cell repertoires in COVID-19. TCRdb's copy holds only in-frame clones and misses some; the assay was immunoSEQ multiplex PCR. The sample holds 93,000 or so clones, 84% seen once. The sample taken for sequencing was peripheral blood. These receptors were collected from a human donor in a cohort sampled during active or convalescent COVID-19.

The V gene is TRBV5-1, the J gene TRBJ2-3, with 13 nucleotides matching TRBD2. Germline lookup yields CDR1 SGHRS and CDR2 YFSETQ. The CDR3 covers 16 residues. Losses at the gene ends were 2 bases for V and 3 bases for J; bases not matched to a gene: 3. CDR3 amino acids: CASSFWTSGGTDTQYF. The CDR3 nucleotides read TGCGCCAGCAGCTTCTGGACTAGCGGGGGAACAGATACGCAGTATTTT.

The chain carries TRBV7-3 and TRBJ2-1; possible D gene TRBD1, 12 bases. The V gene lost 5 bases and the J gene lost 1 base, with 27 bases spanning the gap. Germline values: CDR1 SGHTA, CDR2 FQGTGA. CDR3 length: 20 amino acids. The CDR3 DNA reads as TGTGCCAGCAGCCCAATGGGACAGGGGGCTAGCGGGGGGTCCTACAATGAGCAGTTCTTC. This codes for CASSPMGQGASGGSYNEQFF.

The chain has TRBV5-6 and TRBJ1-2, with TRBD1 as a possible D gene (6 bases). This CDR3 has 17 amino acids. Looked up from germline, CDR1 is SGHDT and CDR2 is YYEEEE. V gave up 1 base and J gave up 4 bases, with 20 bases separating them. The CDR3 coding sequence is TGTGCCAGCAGCTTGCGCACAGTGGAGGGGGGGCTCTATGGCTACACCTTC. Translating it yields CASSLRTVEGGLYGYTF.

The CDR3 DNA reads TGTGCCAGCAGCCAAGTCCAGGGATTTGGAAACACCATATATTTT. The encoded protein is CASSQVQGFGNTIYF. The V gene is TRBV3-1 (or the pseudogene TRBV3-2), the J gene TRBJ1-3, with D maybe TRBD1 (5 bases). Deletions cut 1 base from V and 3 bases from J, with 10 bases between. This CDR3 contains 15 residues. CDR1 LGHDT and CDR2 YNNKEL come from the germline V gene (reference sequence).

The J gene is TRBJ2-5, the V gene TRBV6-4, with 7 bases lining up with TRBD2. Germline CDR1 and CDR2: MRHNA and SNTAGT. The CDR3 runs 15 residues. The V segment lost 2 bases and the J segment 2 bases; nucleotides outside the gene matches: 5. The CDR3 DNA follows: TGTGCCAGCAGTGACAGGGAGGGAGATCAAGAGACCCAGTACTTC. This gives the protein CASSDREGDQETQYF.

The chain couples TRBV21-1 to TRBJ1-6; no check of the table's D call, TRBD1, against the DNA was made. TRBV21-1 is deemed a pseudogene. CDR3 size: 17 residues. The CDR3: CASTMLTDSSYNSPLHF. CDR3 DNA: TGTGCCAGCACCATGCTTACGGACAGCTCCTATAATTCACCCCTCCACTTT.

V and J are TRBV4-2 and TRBJ2-2; D perhaps matches TRBD2 (5 bases). Trimming cost V 7 bases and J 4 bases, with 16 bases left between them. This CDR3 spans 15 amino acids. CDR1 LGHNA and CDR2 YNFKEQ come from the germline V gene. This CDR3 is CASTPEAGVTGELFF. The CDR3 DNA sequence: TGTGCCAGCACCCCAGAGGCCGGGGTCACCGGGGAGCTGTTTTTT.

The V and J genes are TRBV6-2 or TRBV6-3 and TRBJ2-1; 10 nucleotides match TRBD1. The CDR3 loop spans 17 amino acids. From germline, CDR1 is MNHEY and CDR2 SVGEGT. V lost 2 bases to trimming and J lost 7 bases; unmatched junction nucleotides: 11. Written as DNA, the CDR3 is TGTGCCAGCAGTTACGGCCCGGGACAGGGGACTCGGAATGAGCAGTTCTTC. Translating it yields CASSYGPGQGTRNEQFF.

This chain connects TRBV27 to TRBJ1-2, with TRBD1 matching over 10 bases. The CDR3 length is 15 residues. V shed 2 bases and J 7 bases; nucleotides not matched to a gene: 7. CDR1 MNHEY and CDR2 SMNVEV come from the germline V gene (reference sequence). CDR3 DNA sequence: TGTGCCAGCAGTTTAAGGACAGGGGGTGCGTCTGGCTACACCTTC. This encodes CASSLRTGGASGYTF.

V and J are TRBV6-5 and TRBJ2-3; no reliable D call. V dropped 2 bases and J dropped 5 bases, with 8 bases sitting between them. The CDR3 spans 13 residues. Germline-derived CDR1 and CDR2 are MNHEY and SVGAGI. DNA for the CDR3: TGTGCCAGCAGTTACGGTCGAGGAGATACGCAGTATTTT. Its protein product is CASSYGRGDTQYF.

The J gene is TRBJ2-1, the V gene TRBV2; 11 bases align to TRBD1. The germline V gene encodes CDR1 SNHLY and CDR2 FYNNEI. The junction had 4 bases not matched to a gene; V was cut back by 6 bases and J by 6 bases. This CDR3 contains 14 residues. CDR3 coding DNA: TGTGCCAGCAGCCCGGGGACAGGGGGCAATGAGCAGTTCTTC. Amino acid sequence: CASSPGTGGNEQFF. The complete variable domain, with remaining parts taken from reference TRBV2 and TRBJ2-1, reads EPEVTQTPSHQVTQMGQEVILRCVPISNHLYFYWYRQILGQKVEFLVSFYNNEISEKSEIFDDQFSVERPDGSNFTLKIRSTKLEDSAMYFCASSPGTGGNEQFFGPGTRLTVL.

This chain joins TRBV7-3 and TRBJ1-2, with TRBD1 identical over 9 bases. The V gene end was trimmed by 5 bases and the J gene end by 11 bases; junction bases not matched to a gene: 6. This CDR3 has 12 residues. Germline V gene lookup returns CDR1 SGHTA and CDR2 FQGTGA. The CDR3 DNA reads as TGTGCCAGCAGCACAGGGACAGGGCAATACACCTTC. It codes for CASSTGTGQYTF. The whole variable domain, filled in from reference TRBV7-3 and TRBJ1-2, reads GAGVSQTPSNKVTEKGKYVELRCDPISGHTALYWYRQSLGQGPEFLIYFQGTGAADDSGLPNDRFFAVRPEGSVSTLKIQRTERGDSAVYLCASSTGTGQYTFGSGTRLTVV.

The genes are TRBV6-2 or TRBV6-3 and TRBJ2-1; D is unresolved. The length of the CDR3 is 13 residues. In germline, CDR1 is MNHEY, CDR2 SVGEGT. V was pared by 5 bases and J by 6 bases, with 11 bases between. The CDR3 region has the DNA TGTGCCAGCAGTAACACAGTGCCCAATGAGCAGTTCTTC. It is translated as CASSNTVPNEQFF.

The genes are TRBV4-1 and TRBJ2-7; 10 bases align to TRBD1. CDR1 is MGHRA, CDR2 YSYEKL, per germline. The CDR3 is made up of 14 amino acids. V lost 5 bases, J lost 0 bases, and 1 base stayed unmatched. DNA for the CDR3: TGCGCCAGCAGCAGGACAGGGGGCTCCTACGAGCAGTACTTC. This gives the protein CASSRTGGSYEQYF.

The CDR3 DNA is TGTGCCAGCAGATTTCGGGACAATCAGCCCCAGCATTTT. Translation: CASRFRDNQPQHF. This chain joins TRBV12-3 or TRBV12-4 and TRBJ1-5; D uncertain. Deletions cut 6 bases from V and 3 bases from J, with 9 bases between. The CDR3 runs to 13 residues.

The chain combines TRBV10-3 with TRBJ1-4; the D gene is possibly TRBD1 (5 bases). The CDR3 loop spans 15 amino acids. Germline-derived CDR1 and CDR2 are ENHRY and SYGVKD. The V end lost 2 bases, the J end lost 2 bases, and 9 bases lay between the germline ends. The chain's CDR3 is CAISEGGSTNEKLFF. The CDR3 nucleotides read TGTGCCATCAGTGAGGGGGGGTCTACTAATGAAAAACTGTTTTTT.

The V gene is TRBV7-9, the J gene TRBJ2-5; perhaps TRBD2 as D (5 bases). Deletions cut 5 bases from V and 2 bases from J, with 12 bases between. CDR1 and CDR2 from the germline V gene are SEHNR and FQNEAQ (reference sequence). This CDR3 spans 14 amino acids. The CDR3 DNA reads TGTGCCAGCAGCCCACGACGGGAACAAGAGACCCAGTACTTC. Protein: CASSPRREQETQYF.

The chain is built from TRBV5-1 and TRBJ1-2; a possible D gene is TRBD1 (6 bases). The CDR3 extends over 14 amino acids. Deletions cut 6 bases from V and 6 bases from J, with 18 bases between. Germline V gene sequence: CDR1 SGHRS, CDR2 YFSETQ. This chain's CDR3 is CASTYGGGVDGYTF. CDR3 coding DNA: TGCGCCAGCACCTATGGTGGGGGCGTGGATGGCTACACCTTC. Combining the CDR3 with reference TRBV5-1 and TRBJ1-2 gives the whole variable domain KAGVTQTPRYLIKTRGQQVTLSCSPISGHRSVSWYQQTPGQGLQFLFEYFSETQRNKGNFPGRFSGRQFSNSRSEMNVSTLELGDSALYLCASTYGGGVDGYTFGSGTRLTVV.

V usage is TRBV6-5 and J usage is TRBJ2-1, with D tentatively TRBD2 (5 bases). The ends were cut back, 2 bases at V and 3 bases at J, with 14 bases in the middle. The V gene's germline CDR1 is MNHEY and CDR2 SVGAGI. The CDR3 has 16 amino acids. The CDR3 protein is CASSYGGSPIYNEQFF. CDR3 bases: TGTGCCAGCAGTTACGGAGGAAGCCCTATCTACAATGAGCAGTTCTTC.

This chain joins TRBV9 and TRBJ2-1; 7 nucleotides match TRBD1. J lost 6 bases, V lost 5 bases, and 5 bases had no gene match. Germline V gene sequence: CDR1 SGDLS, CDR2 YYNGEE. The CDR3 has 13 amino acids. CDR3 protein: CASRRQGTNEQFF. The CDR3, as DNA: TGTGCCAGCAGACGACAGGGAACCAATGAGCAGTTCTTC.